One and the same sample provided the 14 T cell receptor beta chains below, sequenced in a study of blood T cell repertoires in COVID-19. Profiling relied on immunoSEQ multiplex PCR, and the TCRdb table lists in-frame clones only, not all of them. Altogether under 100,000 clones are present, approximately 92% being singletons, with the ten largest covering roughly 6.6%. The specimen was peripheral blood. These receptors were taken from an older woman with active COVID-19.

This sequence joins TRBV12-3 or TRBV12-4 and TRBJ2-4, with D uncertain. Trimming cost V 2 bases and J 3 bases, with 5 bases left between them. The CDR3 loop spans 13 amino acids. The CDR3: CASSLTVKNIQYF. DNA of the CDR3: TGTGCCAGCAGTTTAACAGTCAAAAACATTCAGTACTTC.

CDR3 loop: CASSLTAGAREQYF. CDR3 bases: TGTGCCAGCAGCTTAACCGCAGGGGCGAGGGAGCAGTACTTC. This chain links TRBV7-2 with TRBJ2-7; the D gene is possibly TRBD1 (6 bases). V was trimmed by 2 bases and J by 7 bases, leaving 15 bases between them. The CDR3 has 14 residues. The germline V gene encodes CDR1 SGHTA and CDR2 FQGNSA.

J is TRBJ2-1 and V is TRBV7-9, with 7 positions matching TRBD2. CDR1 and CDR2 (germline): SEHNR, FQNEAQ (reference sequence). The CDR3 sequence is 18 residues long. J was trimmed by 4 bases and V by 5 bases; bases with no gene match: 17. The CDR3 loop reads CASSEGLPLGAGYNEQFF. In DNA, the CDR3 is TGTGCCAGCAGCGAGGGACTACCTCTGGGTGCGGGATACAATGAGCAGTTCTTC.

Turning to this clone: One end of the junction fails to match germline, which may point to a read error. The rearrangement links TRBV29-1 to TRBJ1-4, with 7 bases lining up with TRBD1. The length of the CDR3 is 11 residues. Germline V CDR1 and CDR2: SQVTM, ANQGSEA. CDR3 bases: TGTTGTCAGGGGGTTTATGAAAAACTGTTTTTT. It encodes CCQGVYEKLFF.

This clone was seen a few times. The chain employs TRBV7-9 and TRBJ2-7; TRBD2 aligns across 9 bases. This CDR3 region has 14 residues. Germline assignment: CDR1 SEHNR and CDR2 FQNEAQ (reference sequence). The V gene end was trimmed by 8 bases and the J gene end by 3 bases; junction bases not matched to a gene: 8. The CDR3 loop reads CASGPSGVYYEQYF. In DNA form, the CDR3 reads TGTGCCAGCGGCCCTAGCGGGGTGTACTACGAGCAGTACTTC.

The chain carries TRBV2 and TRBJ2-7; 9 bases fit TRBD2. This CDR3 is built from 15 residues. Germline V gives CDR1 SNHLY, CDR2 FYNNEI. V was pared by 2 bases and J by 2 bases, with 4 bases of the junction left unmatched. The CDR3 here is CASSELSGGTYEQYF. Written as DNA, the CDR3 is TGTGCCAGCAGTGAACTTAGCGGGGGTACCTACGAGCAGTACTTC.

CDR3 DNA: TGTGCCAGCAGTTTACGACAGTCTAACTATGGCTACACCTTC. This codes for CASSLRQSNYGYTF. The chain carries TRBV6-6 and TRBJ1-2, with D maybe TRBD1 (5 bases). This CDR3 has 14 amino acids. Germline CDR1 reads MNHNY; CDR2 reads SVGAGI (reference sequence). Trimming removed 4 bases from V and 0 bases from J, with 9 bases in between.

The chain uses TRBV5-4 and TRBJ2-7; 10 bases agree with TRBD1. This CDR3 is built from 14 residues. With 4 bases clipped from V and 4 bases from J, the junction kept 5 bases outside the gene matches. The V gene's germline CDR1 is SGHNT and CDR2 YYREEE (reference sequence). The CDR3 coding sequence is TGTGCCAGCAGCCTCGGGACAGGGGTTTACGAGCAGTACTTC. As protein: CASSLGTGVYEQYF.

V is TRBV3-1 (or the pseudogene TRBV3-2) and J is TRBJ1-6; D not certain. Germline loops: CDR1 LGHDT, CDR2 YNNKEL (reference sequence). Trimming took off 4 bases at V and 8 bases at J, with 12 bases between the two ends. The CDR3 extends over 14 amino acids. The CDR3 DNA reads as TGTGCCAGCAGCCCGCTTGGGAGAGATTCACCCCTCCACTTT. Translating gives CASSPLGRDSPLHF.

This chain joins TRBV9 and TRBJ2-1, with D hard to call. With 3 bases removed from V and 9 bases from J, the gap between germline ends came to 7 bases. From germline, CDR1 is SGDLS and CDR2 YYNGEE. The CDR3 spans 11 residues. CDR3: CASSGDAEQFF. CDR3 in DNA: TGTGCCAGCAGCGGAGATGCTGAGCAGTTCTTC.

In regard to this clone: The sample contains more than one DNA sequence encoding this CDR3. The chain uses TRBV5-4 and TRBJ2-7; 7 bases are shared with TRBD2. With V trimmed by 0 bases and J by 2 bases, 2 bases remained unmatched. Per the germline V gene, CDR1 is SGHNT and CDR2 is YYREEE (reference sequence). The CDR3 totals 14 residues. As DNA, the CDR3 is TGTGCCAGCAGCTTGGCGGGGGGAACCTACGAGCAGTACTTC. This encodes CASSLAGGTYEQYF.

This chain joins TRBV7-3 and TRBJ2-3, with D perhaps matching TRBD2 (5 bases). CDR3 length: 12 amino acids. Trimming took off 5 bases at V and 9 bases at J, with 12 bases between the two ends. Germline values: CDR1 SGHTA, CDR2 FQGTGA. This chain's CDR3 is CASSPLGGTQYF. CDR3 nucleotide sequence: TGTGCCAGCAGCCCCTTGGGCGGGACGCAGTATTTT.

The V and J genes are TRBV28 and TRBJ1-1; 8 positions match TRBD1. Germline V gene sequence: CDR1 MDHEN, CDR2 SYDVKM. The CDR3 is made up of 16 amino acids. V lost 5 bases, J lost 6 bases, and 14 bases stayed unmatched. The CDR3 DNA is TGTGCCAGCAGTCTCCACTCCGGGACAGGTAGCTCTGAAGCTTTCTTT. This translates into CASSLHSGTGSSEAFF.

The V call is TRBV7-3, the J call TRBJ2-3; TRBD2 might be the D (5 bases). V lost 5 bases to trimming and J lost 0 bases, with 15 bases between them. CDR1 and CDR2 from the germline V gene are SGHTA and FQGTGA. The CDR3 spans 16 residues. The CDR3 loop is CASSRLGGLSTDTQYF. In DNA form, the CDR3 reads TGTGCCAGCAGCCGTCTTGGCGGGCTTAGCACAGATACGCAGTATTTT.